This is a list of T cell receptor beta chains from one sample in a study of T cells after yellow fever vaccination. TCRdb itself ran the 5' RACE reads through MiXCR, one entry per CDR3 protein. The table lists under 700,000 distinct CDR3 sequences, roughly a sixth of them singletons. Sequencing was performed on PBMCs, taken 5 days after the first yellow fever vaccination. The receptors were sampled from a man in his late teens or twenties who received the YFV17D yellow fever vaccine. Each CDR3 is given with its conserved first and last residue. The D gene is left open where the match is weak. Clone size is given for some rows only: seen once, a few or many times, or a class if the clone is expanded.

V gene	D gene	clone size	J gene	CDR3 DNA	CDR3 protein
TRBV5-6	NA	NA	TRBJ2-1	TGTGCCAGCAGCACCGACAGTTATAATGAGCAGTTCTTC	CASSTDSYNEQFF
TRBV6-1	NA	NA	TRBJ2-3	TGTGCCAGCAGTGTTTTCAGTGACGCCGTACCGCCAGATACGCAGTATTTT	CASSVFSDAVPPDTQYF
TRBV11-2	TRBD1	NA	TRBJ2-4	TGTGCCAGCAGCTTAGGGACAGGGGAGGCCATTCAGTACTTC	CASSLGTGEAIQYF
TRBV6-1	NA	NA	TRBJ2-7	TGTGCCAGCAAGCCCTGGGGTGACTACGAGCAGTACTTC	CASKPWGDYEQYF
TRBV5-1	TRBD1	NA	TRBJ2-3	TGCGCCAGCAGCTTCGGGACAGGGGGTACAGATACGCAGTATTTT	CASSFGTGGTDTQYF
TRBV9	NA	NA	TRBJ2-1	TGTGCCAGCAGCGTAGTGGGGGGGGCGTGGAATGAGCAGTTCTTC	CASSVVGGAWNEQFF
TRBV5-1	TRBD1	few	TRBJ1-1	TGCGCCAGCAGCTTTTGGACAGGGTCCAACACTGAAGCTTTCTTT	CASSFWTGSNTEAFF
TRBV12-3/TRBV12-4	NA	NA	TRBJ1-5	TGTGCCAGCAGAGGGAGAAATCAGCCCCAGCATTTT	CASRGRNQPQHF
TRBV7-2	NA	NA	TRBJ1-4	TGTGCCAGCAGCTTAAACGGCCTCAATAATGAAAAACTGTTTTTT	CASSLNGLNNEKLFF
TRBV5-6	TRBD1	few	TRBJ2-5	TGTGCCAGCAGCCTGAGACAGGGGGCGACCCAGTACTTC	CASSLRQGATQYF
TRBV9	NA	NA	TRBJ2-3	TGTGCCAGCAGCGTGAGGTCAGCGGTGACAGATACGCAGTATTTT	CASSVRSAVTDTQYF
TRBV7-2	NA	many	TRBJ2-5	TGTGCCAGCAGCTTATCGGGGCACCAAGAGACCCAGTACTTC	CASSLSGHQETQYF
TRBV20-1	TRBD2	NA	TRBJ2-2	TGCAGTGCCCCGGGAGGACTCAACACCGGGGAGCTGTTTTTT	CSAPGGLNTGELFF
TRBV7-8	NA	NA	TRBJ2-7	TGTGCCAGCAGCTTAGGGACACACGAGCAGTACTTC	CASSLGTHEQYF
TRBV7-2	TRBD2	NA	TRBJ2-3	TGTGCCAGCAGCTTACCAGCCCGACTAGCGGGGGGGAATACGCAGTATTTT	CASSLPARLAGGNTQYF
TRBV6-5	NA	few	TRBJ2-1	TGTGCCAGCAGTTACTCGGTCCTCTTCGGCAATGAGCAGTTCTTC	CASSYSVLFGNEQFF
TRBV3-1	NA	few	TRBJ2-3	TGTGCCAGCAGCGAGGACAGACGCACAGATACGCAGTATTTT	CASSEDRRTDTQYF
TRBV20-1	NA	few	TRBJ1-2	TGCAGTGCTAGAGAAAGGGTTATCTATGGCTACACCTTC	CSARERVIYGYTF
TRBV9	TRBD1	few	TRBJ1-6	TGTGCCAGCAGCGCCCAGGCCGGGACAGGGAATTCACCCCTCCACTTT	CASSAQAGTGNSPLHF
TRBV5-1	NA	NA	TRBJ2-5	TGCGCCAGCAGCTTGGACAGGGCAGAGACCCAGTACTTC	CASSLDRAETQYF
TRBV2	NA	few	TRBJ2-5	TGTGCCAGCAGTGCATTTAGCGAGGAAGAGACCCAGTACTTC	CASSAFSEEETQYF
TRBV12-3/TRBV12-4	NA	NA	TRBJ1-3	TGTGCCAGCCTGTCTGGAAACACCATATATTTT	CASLSGNTIYF
TRBV4-2	NA	NA	TRBJ1-4	TGTGCCAGCAGCCCGGACACTTCTGAAAAACTGTTTTTT	CASSPDTSEKLFF
TRBV7-2	NA	few	TRBJ2-7	TGTGCCAGCAGCTTAGGTATGGCAGGGCCTTTTTTGAAGCAGTACTTC	CASSLGMAGPFLKQYF
TRBV7-2	NA	few	TRBJ1-4	TGTGCCAGCAGCTTAGGGCAGGCGTCAGAGAGTCGGTTTTTT	CASSLGQASESRFF
TRBV6-2/TRBV6-3	TRBD1	few	TRBJ1-2	TGTGCCAGCTGTACCGGGACAGGGGTTGACTACACCTTC	CASCTGTGVDYTF
TRBV7-2	NA	NA	TRBJ1-6	TGTGCCAGCAGCTTCTCGGGAACCCACTATAATTCACCCCTCCACTTT	CASSFSGTHYNSPLHF
TRBV3-1	NA	NA	TRBJ2-3	TGTGCCAGCAGCGAACCCAACGGGGACACAGATACGCAGTATTTT	CASSEPNGDTDTQYF
TRBV6-6	NA	few	TRBJ1-2	TGTGCCAGCAGTTCCCGGTTCTATGGCTACACCTTC	CASSSRFYGYTF
TRBV2	NA	few	TRBJ2-3	TGTGCCAGAGAGGACGTGTCTGGCACAGATACGCAGTATTTT	CAREDVSGTDTQYF
TRBV29-1	TRBD1	many	TRBJ2-5	TGCAGCGTCCGGGACAGGGCGTACCAAGAGACCCAGTACTTC	CSVRDRAYQETQYF
TRBV12-5	TRBD2	once	TRBJ2-5	TGTGCTAGTGGTCCTTCGGTGGAGCGGGGGAAAGAGACCCAGTACTTC	CASGPSVERGKETQYF
TRBV20-1	TRBD1	NA	TRBJ1-2	TGCAGTGCTAGAGATAGAGACAGGGGGCCTAACTATGGCTACACCTTC	CSARDRDRGPNYGYTF
TRBV7-3	TRBD1	few	TRBJ2-7	TGTGCCAGCAGCTTAACGTCCCGGGACAGGGACGAGCAGTACTTC	CASSLTSRDRDEQYF
TRBV3-1	NA	NA	TRBJ2-5	TGTGCCAGCAGCCACCAGGGGCCCGGCGAGACCCAGTACTTC	CASSHQGPGETQYF
TRBV20-1	NA	NA	TRBJ2-3	TGCAGTGCTAGCAAAGGGGGAACTAGCACAGATACGCAGTATTTT	CSASKGGTSTDTQYF
TRBV7-2	NA	once	TRBJ2-5	TGTGCCAGCAGCTTATCCCGGGGCGAAAAGACCCAGTACTTC	CASSLSRGEKTQYF
TRBV9	TRBD1	NA	TRBJ1-2	TGTGCCAGCGGGGTGGGGGACAGGGGTGCCTATGGCTACACCTTC	CASGVGDRGAYGYTF
TRBV5-5	NA	NA	TRBJ1-1	TGTGCCAGCAGCTTCCTTCGGGGCAGCTCTAACACTGAAGCTTTCTTT	CASSFLRGSSNTEAFF
TRBV6-1	TRBD2	NA	TRBJ2-1	TGTGCCAGCAGGGGACTATACTCCTACAATGAGCAGTTCTTC	CASRGLYSYNEQFF
TRBV6-5	TRBD1	few	TRBJ1-2	TGTGCCAGCAGTTACCCTCAGGGGGCGCGGACTCCCTATGGCTACACCTTC	CASSYPQGARTPYGYTF
TRBV5-4	NA	few	TRBJ2-1	TGTGCCAGCACTCACGCCGGGGGATCCTACAATGAGCAGTTCTTC	CASTHAGGSYNEQFF
TRBV10-3	TRBD1	few	TRBJ2-2	TGTGCCATCAGCCGGGACAGGGGAGTCCGAAGCGGGGAGCTGTTTTTT	CAISRDRGVRSGELFF
TRBV4-3	NA	NA	TRBJ2-1	TGCGCCAGCAGCCAGGGGATCCACAATGAGCAGTTCTTC	CASSQGIHNEQFF
TRBV4-3	NA	NA	TRBJ1-5	TGCGCCAGCAGCCAAGAATTGGGGGATCAGCCCCAGCATTTT	CASSQELGDQPQHF
TRBV25-1	TRBD1	few	TRBJ2-3	TGTGCCAGCAGTGAATCCATAAGACAGGGTGAAGGGACAGATACGCAGTATTTT	CASSESIRQGEGTDTQYF
TRBV5-6	NA	few	TRBJ1-2	TGTGCCAGCAGCTTCTTCAGGGGAGGATATGGCTACACCTTC	CASSFFRGGYGYTF
TRBV6-5	NA	NA	TRBJ2-1	TGTGCCAGCACGGATGTGTCCAATGAGCAGTTCTTC	CASTDVSNEQFF
TRBV4-3	NA	NA	TRBJ2-7	TGCGCCAGCAGCCAAACGATAGGGGTTGGCTACGAGCAGTACTTC	CASSQTIGVGYEQYF
TRBV4-1	TRBD1	few	TRBJ2-3	TGCGCCAGCAGCCAAGTAGGGGGCGGGACAGATACGCAGTATTTT	CASSQVGGGTDTQYF
TRBV18	TRBD1	NA	TRBJ2-3	TGTGCCAGCTCCCTAGTCCGGGACAGGGGCACAGATACGCAGTATTTT	CASSLVRDRGTDTQYF
TRBV6-2/TRBV6-3	NA	few	TRBJ2-5	TGTGCCAGCAGTTACTCGAGATGGGGGATCCCTTCCCCGGAGACCCAGTACTTC	CASSYSRWGIPSPETQYF
TRBV20-1	TRBD1	few	TRBJ1-5	TGCAGTGCTAGAAGGGACAGGGGCGGCCAGCCCCAGCATTTT	CSARRDRGGQPQHF